The T cell receptor (beta chain) described here comes from a study of cytomegalovirus exposure and HLA in healthy donors. Study-level findings and limits: Previously analyzed data showed that most TCR beta V segments were productive at a frequency of about 87% or about 30%.

60 Vbeta and 13 Jbeta primers were used in PCR. Using immunoSEQ multiplex PCR, the repertoire was profiled, and TCRdb retains in-frame clones only, with some absent. In the table there are approximately 110,000 clones, 15% of which are singletons. A word on this clone: Its antigen is undetermined.

Germline V gene sequence: CDR1 SGHVS, CDR2 FNYEAQ. V was pared by 7 bases and J by 6 bases, with 13 bases between. This CDR3 comprises 14 residues. This TCR was sampled from a woman under 30 in good health and CMV-seronegative. V gene TRBV7-6 combines with J gene TRBJ1-6; D might be TRBD1 (6 bases). The source material was PBMCs. CDR3 nucleotides: TGTGCCAGCACCGAGACAGGTCTTAATTCACCCCTCCACTTT. This encodes CASTETGLNSPLHF.